This TCR beta chain comes out of a study of graft-versus-host responses after intestinal transplantation. For the study at large: Each patient got anti-thymocyte globulin induction, then tacrolimus and steroids for around three years. Study-wide findings and caveats: The presence of high graft-versus-host to host-versus-graft clonal ratios in allografts characterized patients with graft-donor T cell macrochimerism. The marrow of recipients harbored GvH clones, and ileum or blood showed some of them first. Among circulating GvH clones, peak levels were associated with early post-transplant declines in HvG clones.

As regards this clone: Its antigen is as yet unknown.

The CDR3 sequence is 13 residues long. From germline, CDR1 is MNHEY and CDR2 SVGAGI. The germline V and J ends were trimmed by 7 bases and 1 base, with 10 bases remaining between them. Sequenced by immunoSEQ multiplex PCR; TCRdb stores in-frame clones only, minus some. The sample shows about 40,000 clones, 85% to 95% of them seen only once. The gene calls are TRBV6-5 and TRBJ1-1; D is undetermined. The sample consisted of unstimulated CD8+ T cells sorted from spleen or lymph node cells, taken before transplant. The clonotype comes from a human donor who was the organ donor for an intestinal transplant. The CDR3 DNA is TGTGCCAGCACCTTCCGTCAGAACACTGAAGCTTTCTTT. Protein product: CASTFRQNTEAFF.